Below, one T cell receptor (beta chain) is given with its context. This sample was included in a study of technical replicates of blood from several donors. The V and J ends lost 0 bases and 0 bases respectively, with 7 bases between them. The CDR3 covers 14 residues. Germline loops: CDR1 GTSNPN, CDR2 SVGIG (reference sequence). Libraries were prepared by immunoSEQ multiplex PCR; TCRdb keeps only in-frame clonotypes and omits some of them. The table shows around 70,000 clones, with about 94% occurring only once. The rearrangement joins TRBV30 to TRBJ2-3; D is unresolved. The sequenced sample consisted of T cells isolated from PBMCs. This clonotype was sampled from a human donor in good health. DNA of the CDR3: TGTGCCTGGAGTGTACCGGGTAGCACAGATACGCAGTATTTT. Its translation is CAWSVPGSTDTQYF.